This T cell receptor (beta chain) was documented in a study of T-cell reconstitution after alpha-beta-depleted transplantation in children. To note about this clonotype: What it binds is not known.

V was shortened by 4 bases and J by 4 bases, with 13 bases between the two germline ends. The CDR3 loop spans 14 amino acids. The germline gives CDR1 SGHRS, CDR2 YFSETQ. Overall study findings and caveats: Several hundred expanded graft clones reportedly gave rise to the alpha-beta T cells present about two months after transplant. Some patients owed their high day-60 TCRbeta diversity to surviving recipient T cells and thymic progenitors.

The TCRbeta library incorporated unique molecular identifiers. TCRdb fed the PCR reads into MiXCR, producing one record per CDR3 protein. Found here are about 580,000 distinct CDR3 sequences, roughly 24% of them singletons; the top ten hold 12% to 15%. This chain joins TRBV5-1 and TRBJ2-3; possible D gene TRBD1, 7 bases. This TCR was recovered from a boy younger than two who had a stem cell transplant for acute myeloid leukemia, so the T cells may come from the graft donor. Specimen: PBMCs, mostly from graft donor cells, collected 360 days after TCRalphabeta/CD19-depleted stem cell transplant. The CDR3 region has the DNA TGCGCCAGCAGCATGCAGGGGGGCTCAGATACGCAGTATTTT. It codes for CASSMQGGSDTQYF.